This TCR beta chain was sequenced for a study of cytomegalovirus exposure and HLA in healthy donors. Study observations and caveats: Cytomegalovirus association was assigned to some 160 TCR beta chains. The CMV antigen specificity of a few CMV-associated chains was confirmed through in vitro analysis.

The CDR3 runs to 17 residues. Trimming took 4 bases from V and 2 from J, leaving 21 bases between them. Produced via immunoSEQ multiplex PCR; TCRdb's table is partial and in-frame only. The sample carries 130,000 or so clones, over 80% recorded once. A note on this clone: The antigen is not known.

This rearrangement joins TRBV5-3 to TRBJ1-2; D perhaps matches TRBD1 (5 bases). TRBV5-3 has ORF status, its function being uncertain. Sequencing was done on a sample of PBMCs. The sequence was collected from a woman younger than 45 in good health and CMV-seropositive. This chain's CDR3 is CARSITYRIPLNYGYTF. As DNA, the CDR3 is TGTGCCAGAAGCATCACTTACAGGATCCCCTTAAACTATGGCTACACCTTC.